A single sample is the source of the 22 T cell receptor beta chains below, sequenced in a study of shared clonotypes between healthy human individuals. Clones were sequenced by immunoSEQ multiplex PCR, and TCRdb holds only the in-frame ones, with some missing. The sample contains roughly 2.2 million clones, 90% to 95% of which appear only once. The sequenced sample consisted of naive CD4+ T cells from PBMCs. Noted subset: CD45RA+ positively selected. These receptors were collected from a man between 18 and 29 years old in good health. Some clones in this sample may be carry-over from other donors' samples.

This chain uses TRBV7-2 with TRBJ2-3; 8 positions agree with TRBD2. The CDR3 has 14 residues. J lost 4 bases, V lost 5 bases, and 5 bases had no gene match. The germline V gene has CDR1 SGHTA and CDR2 FQGNSA. CDR3 in DNA: TGTGCCAGCAGCGGACTAGCCCCACCAGATACGCAGTATTTT. Its translation: CASSGLAPPDTQYF.

V is TRBV6-5 and J is TRBJ2-1; TRBD1 aligns across 8 bases. The CDR3 covers 15 residues. Germline-derived CDR1 and CDR2 are MNHEY and SVGAGI. V lost 2 bases to trimming and J lost 8 bases; unmatched junction nucleotides: 8. This CDR3 is CASSYRGQGWDEQFF. Here the CDR3 DNA reads TGTGCCAGCAGTTACCGAGGACAGGGCTGGGATGAGCAGTTCTTC.

CDR3 amino acids: CASSLGFYGTEAFF. Here the CDR3 DNA reads TGTGCCAGCAGCTTGGGGTTTTATGGAACTGAAGCTTTCTTT. The V and J genes are TRBV5-6 and TRBJ1-1; D unresolved. V was shortened by 0 bases and J by 5 bases, with 11 bases between the two germline ends. The CDR3 contains 14 residues. Per germline, CDR1 SGHDT and CDR2 YYEEEE.

The rearrangement links TRBV27 to TRBJ2-3, with TRBD1 matching over 9 bases. Germline-derived CDR1 and CDR2 are MNHEY and SMNVEV (reference sequence). This CDR3 contains 19 residues. After removal of 4 bases from V and 4 bases from J, the junction contained 18 bases not matched to a gene. DNA of the CDR3: TGTGCCAGCAGTTCCCCACACTGGACAGGGGAGGGTTCCGCAGATACGCAGTATTTT. This gives the protein CASSSPHWTGEGSADTQYF.

The chain joins TRBV9 to TRBJ2-1; D gene uncertain. The CDR3 is made up of 14 amino acids. Deletions cut 3 bases from V and 3 bases from J, with 10 bases between. The germline V gene has CDR1 SGDLS and CDR2 YYNGEE. The CDR3 loop reads CASSATLNYNEQFF. The CDR3, as DNA: TGTGCCAGCAGCGCTACACTAAACTACAATGAGCAGTTCTTC.

The rearrangement links TRBV28 to TRBJ1-1; the match to TRBD1 covers 7 bases. Germline V gene lookup returns CDR1 MDHEN and CDR2 SYDVKM. The J segment lost 4 bases and the V segment lost 7 bases, leaving 12 bases of the junction unmatched. The CDR3 spans 15 residues. For the CDR3, the DNA is TGTGCCAGCACCCCGGCCCCAGGGGGGGCCACTGAAGCTTTCTTT. It codes for CASTPAPGGATEAFF.

The chain uses TRBV9 and TRBJ2-2; 8 bases line up with TRBD1. V was clipped by 4 bases and J by 6 bases; unmatched bases: 11. Per germline, CDR1 SGDLS and CDR2 YYNGEE. The length of the CDR3 is 16 residues. The chain's CDR3 is CASSPRGQAGPGELFF. The CDR3 nucleotides read TGTGCCAGCAGCCCGCGGGGACAGGCGGGTCCCGGGGAGCTGTTTTTT.

The J gene is TRBJ1-6, the V gene TRBV5-1; 7 positions match TRBD1. The J segment lost 10 bases and the V segment lost 2 bases, leaving 12 bases of the junction unmatched. CDR1 is SGHRS, CDR2 YFSETQ, per germline. The CDR3 spans 16 residues. In DNA form, the CDR3 reads TGCGCCAGCAGCTTACAGGGGAACAGGGATTTGTCACCCCTCCACTTT. This encodes CASSLQGNRDLSPLHF.

V gene TRBV25-1 combines with J gene TRBJ2-5, with D perhaps TRBD1 (6 bases). The germline V gene encodes CDR1 MGHDK and CDR2 SYGVNS. The CDR3 length is 13 residues. Trimming removed 4 bases at V and 6 bases at J, with 12 bases between. In DNA, the CDR3 is TGTGCCAGCAGTGTTCCAGGGGTAAAGACCCAGTACTTC. Amino acid sequence: CASSVPGVKTQYF.

This sequence joins TRBV11-1 and TRBJ1-1, with a tentative D call TRBD1 (6 bases). Trimming took off 5 bases at V and 1 base at J, with 20 bases between the two ends. This CDR3 is built from 17 residues. Germline V gives CDR1 SGHAT, CDR2 FQDESV (reference sequence). In DNA, the CDR3 is TGTGCCAGCAGCCCTGTAGGGGGGGGGTATGCGAACACTGAAGCTTTCTTT. It codes for CASSPVGGGYANTEAFF.

This clone came up once. For the CDR3, the DNA is TGTGCCTGGAGTGCCGGACTAGCGGTGAGCTCCTACAATGAGCAGTTCTTC. Amino acid sequence: CAWSAGLAVSSYNEQFF. This rearrangement joins TRBV30 to TRBJ2-1; TRBD2 aligns across 10 bases. This CDR3 has 17 residues. Looked up from germline, CDR1 is GTSNPN and CDR2 is SVGIG (reference sequence). Trimming at V came to 1 base and at J to 0 bases, leaving 6 bases not matched to a gene.

The chain joins TRBV5-1 to TRBJ2-7; TRBD2 agrees at 8 bases. Trimming at V came to 3 bases and at J to 3 bases, leaving 17 bases not matched to a gene. Per the germline V gene, CDR1 is SGHRS and CDR2 is YFSETQ. The CDR3 has 18 residues. The CDR3 here is CASSSVNSGKTNHYEQYF. The CDR3 DNA follows: TGCGCCAGCAGCTCGGTTAATAGCGGGAAAACTAATCACTACGAGCAGTACTTC.

The V gene is TRBV18, the J gene TRBJ2-5; 7 nucleotides line up with TRBD2. This CDR3 comprises 15 residues. Germline lookup yields CDR1 KGHSH and CDR2 LQKENI. V shed 6 bases, J shed 2 bases, and the junction held 9 bases outside the gene matches. The CDR3, as DNA: TGTGCCAGCTCCCCCATACAGCGGGAACAAGAGACCCAGTACTTC. Translated: CASSPIQREQETQYF.

The rearrangement uses TRBV28 and TRBJ2-2; D unclear. This CDR3 contains 15 residues. Germline CDR1 reads MDHEN; CDR2 reads SYDVKM. V was shortened by 5 bases and J by 1 base, with 11 bases between the two germline ends. CDR3 loop: CASSPALENTGELFF. The CDR3 DNA reads TGTGCCAGCAGTCCGGCTTTGGAGAACACCGGGGAGCTGTTTTTT.

The chain has TRBV5-1 and TRBJ2-7, with a tentative D call TRBD1 (6 bases). CDR1 is SGHRS and CDR2 is YFSETQ in the germline V gene. This CDR3 contains 15 residues. The germline V and J ends were trimmed by 0 bases and 3 bases, with 13 bases remaining between them. The CDR3 region is CASSLVHTQGYEQYF. CDR3 nucleotide sequence: TGCGCCAGCAGCTTGGTCCACACACAGGGCTACGAGCAGTACTTC.

This chain connects TRBV19 to TRBJ2-7; TRBD2 matches at 9 bases. CDR1 LNHDA and CDR2 SQIVND come from the germline V gene (reference sequence). The CDR3 is made up of 15 amino acids. V lost 5 bases, J lost 6 bases, and 11 bases stayed unmatched. Here the CDR3 reads CASSSGPSGRIEQYF. The CDR3 DNA sequence: TGTGCCAGTAGTTCCGGACCGAGCGGGAGGATCGAGCAGTACTTC.

With respect to this clone: In the same sample, other DNA sequences code for this CDR3. The V gene is TRBV7-2, the J gene TRBJ2-7; TRBD2 is a possible D gene (6 bases). The V end lost 2 bases, the J end lost 3 bases, and 14 bases lay between the germline ends. The length of the CDR3 is 15 residues. Germline CDR1 reads SGHTA; CDR2 reads FQGNSA. CDR3 amino acids: CASSLSGGSSYEQYF. DNA of the CDR3: TGTGCCAGCAGCTTATCTGGGGGGAGCAGCTACGAGCAGTACTTC.

The chain couples TRBV9 to TRBJ2-1, with a weak D call TRBD2 (5 bases). V was pared by 4 bases and J by 5 bases, with 16 bases between. Germline CDR1 and CDR2: SGDLS and YYNGEE. The CDR3 runs 15 residues. CDR3: CASSPISGVNNEQFF. In nucleotides, the CDR3 is TGTGCCAGCAGCCCAATCAGCGGTGTGAACAATGAGCAGTTCTTC.

The chain carries TRBV12-5 and TRBJ2-2; the match to TRBD1 covers 9 bases. From germline, CDR1 is LGHNT and CDR2 FRNRAP. The trim removed 6 bases at V and 2 bases at J, leaving 7 bases unmatched. The CDR3 runs 16 residues. The DNA of the CDR3 is TGTGCTAGTGGCCCCGGGACAGGGAATAACACCGGGGAGCTGTTTTTT. Amino acids: CASGPGTGNNTGELFF.

DNA of the CDR3: TGTGCCAGCAGCCCAACGGGCCCCACTCGCAATGAGCAGTTCTTC. It yields the protein CASSPTGPTRNEQFF. The chain links TRBV11-2 to TRBJ2-1; no reliable D call. In germline, CDR1 is SGHAT, CDR2 FQNNGV. V was shortened by 5 bases and J by 6 bases, with 17 bases between the two germline ends. This CDR3 contains 15 residues.

On this clone itself: Within the sample, other DNA sequences also encode this same CDR3. V gene TRBV28 combines with J gene TRBJ2-7; D gene uncertain. The V and J ends lost 3 bases and 2 bases respectively, with 8 bases between them. From germline, CDR1 is MDHEN and CDR2 SYDVKM. The CDR3 length is 13 residues. In DNA form, the CDR3 reads TGTGCCAGCAGTTTGGGCCCAGCCTACGAGCAGTACTTC. Residues: CASSLGPAYEQYF.

V usage is TRBV10-3 and J usage is TRBJ2-5; a weak D match, TRBD1 (5 bases). V shed 4 bases and J shed 5 bases, with 11 bases lying between them. The germline V gene encodes CDR1 ENHRY and CDR2 SYGVKD. This CDR3 region has 13 residues. The CDR3 sequence: CAISVDTRETQYF. The CDR3 region has the DNA TGTGCCATCAGTGTGGACACCCGGGAGACCCAGTACTTC.